This is a list of T cell receptor beta chains from one sample in a study of regulatory T cells in long-lasting Graves disease. TCRdb recomputed calls from the multiplex PCR reads with MiXCR, one row per CDR3 protein. The top ten hold 10% of the sample, which has some 500,000 distinct CDR3 sequences, roughly 13% seen once. These sequences were also reported in another study, on T cells in Graves' hyperthyroidism and ophthalmopathy.

The sequenced sample was peripheral blood mononuclear cells (PBMCs), obtained at new diagnosis, from a patient treated with antithyroid drugs. The receptor source for this set is a man aged 25-40 years with Graves disease. Both conserved end residues are part of each CDR3. Fields, in order: CDR3 protein, CDR3 DNA, V gene, clone size, D gene, J gene. A D gene is named only where the DNA matches it firmly. The size entry is marked missing in some rows and otherwise reads once, few, many or a size class.

CDR3 protein: CASRATSGRTDTQYF
CDR3 DNA: TGCGCCAGCAGAGCAACTAGCGGGAGAACAGATACGCAGTATTTT
V gene: TRBV5-1
clone size: few
D gene: TRBD2
J gene: TRBJ2-3

CDR3 protein: CASSFTGGGTGELFF
CDR3 DNA: TGTGCCAGCAGCTTCACGGGAGGGGGCACCGGGGAGCTGTTTTTT
V gene: TRBV5-4
clone size: few
D gene: TRBD2
J gene: TRBJ2-2

CDR3 protein: CASHEQRELGEQYF
CDR3 DNA: TGTGCCAGCCATGAGCAGCGGGAGCTGGGCGAGCAGTACTTC
V gene: TRBV6-2/TRBV6-3
clone size: many
D gene: TRBD2
J gene: TRBJ2-7

CDR3 protein: CASSPPLQGPRLDTIYF
CDR3 DNA: TGTGCCAGCTCACCACCACTACAGGGACCGCGCTTGGACACCATATATTTT
V gene: TRBV18
clone size: many
D gene: -
J gene: TRBJ1-3

CDR3 protein: CASSEYRGYGYTF
CDR3 DNA: TGTGCCAGCAGTGAATACAGGGGGTATGGCTACACCTTC
V gene: TRBV25-1
clone size: many
D gene: TRBD1
J gene: TRBJ1-2

CDR3 protein: CASTTGLAGGGEQFF
CDR3 DNA: TGCGCCTCCACTACGGGGCTAGCGGGAGGAGGTGAGCAGTTCTTC
V gene: TRBV5-1
clone size: few
D gene: TRBD2
J gene: TRBJ2-1

CDR3 protein: CSVEAVRTFYEQYF
CDR3 DNA: TGCAGCGTTGAGGCTGTCAGGACCTTCTACGAGCAGTACTTC
V gene: TRBV29-1
clone size: -
D gene: -
J gene: TRBJ2-7

CDR3 protein: CASSRIGGFKDEQFF
CDR3 DNA: TGTGCCAGCAGTCGCATAGGGGGCTTTAAAGATGAGCAGTTCTTC
V gene: TRBV27
clone size: many
D gene: TRBD1
J gene: TRBJ2-1

CDR3 protein: CASSLGGAGVQQETQYF
CDR3 DNA: TGTGCCAGCAGCTTGGGGGGGGCGGGGGTCCAGCAAGAGACCCAGTACTTC
V gene: TRBV5-6
clone size: few
D gene: -
J gene: TRBJ2-5

CDR3 protein: CASSHETGNEQFF
CDR3 DNA: TGTGCCAGCAGCCACGAGACAGGGAATGAGCAGTTCTTC
V gene: TRBV7-2
clone size: many
D gene: TRBD1
J gene: TRBJ2-1

CDR3 protein: CASSVRAGYNEQFF
CDR3 DNA: TGTGCCAGCAGTGTCAGGGCCGGTTACAATGAGCAGTTCTTC
V gene: TRBV2
clone size: -
D gene: -
J gene: TRBJ2-1

CDR3 protein: CASSPDDGNYGYTF
CDR3 DNA: TGTGCCAGCAGCCCCGATGACGGAAACTATGGCTACACCTTC
V gene: TRBV12-3/TRBV12-4
clone size: many
D gene: -
J gene: TRBJ1-2

CDR3 protein: CASSQYPRADEQFF
CDR3 DNA: TGTGCCAGCAGCCAATATCCGAGGGCCGATGAGCAGTTCTTC
V gene: TRBV14
clone size: few
D gene: -
J gene: TRBJ2-1

CDR3 protein: CASNRGLGTDTQYF
CDR3 DNA: TGTGCCAGCAATAGGGGCCTGGGTACAGATACGCAGTATTTT
V gene: TRBV2
clone size: many
D gene: -
J gene: TRBJ2-3

CDR3 protein: CASSLLGTSDRYEQYF
CDR3 DNA: TGTGCCAGCAGCTTATTGGGGACTAGCGATCGCTACGAGCAGTACTTC
V gene: TRBV11-2
clone size: many
D gene: TRBD2
J gene: TRBJ2-7

CDR3 protein: CSARVNSGNEQFF
CDR3 DNA: TGCAGTGCTAGAGTCAATAGCGGCAATGAGCAGTTCTTC
V gene: TRBV20-1
clone size: many
D gene: -
J gene: TRBJ2-1

CDR3 protein: CASSPRMSSTDTQYF
CDR3 DNA: TGTGCCAGCAGCCCCCGGATGTCTAGCACAGATACGCAGTATTTT
V gene: TRBV11-2
clone size: -
D gene: -
J gene: TRBJ2-3

CDR3 protein: CSVMSRGGGRYEQYF
CDR3 DNA: TGCAGCGTCATGAGCCGGGGAGGGGGTAGGTACGAGCAGTACTTC
V gene: TRBV29-1
clone size: -
D gene: -
J gene: TRBJ2-7

CDR3 protein: CASSPPGWSYEQYF
CDR3 DNA: TGTGCCAGCTCACCACCGGGGTGGAGCTACGAGCAGTACTTC
V gene: TRBV18
clone size: many
D gene: -
J gene: TRBJ2-7

CDR3 protein: CASSGLAGGDEQYF
CDR3 DNA: TGTGCCAGCAGTGGTCTAGCGGGCGGGGACGAGCAGTACTTC
V gene: TRBV2
clone size: once
D gene: TRBD2
J gene: TRBJ2-7

CDR3 protein: CATSDSSSGPEREQYF
CDR3 DNA: TGTGCCACCAGTGATTCAAGTAGCGGCCCCGAACGGGAGCAGTACTTC
V gene: TRBV24-1
clone size: many
D gene: -
J gene: TRBJ2-7

CDR3 protein: CSVGDSVNTQYF
CDR3 DNA: TGCAGCGTCGGGGACAGTGTGAATACGCAGTATTTT
V gene: TRBV29-1
clone size: -
D gene: TRBD1
J gene: TRBJ2-3

CDR3 protein: CPSSEEGLQIF
CDR3 DNA: TGTCCCAGCAGTGAAGAGGGCCTTCAGATCTTC
V gene: TRBV6-1
clone size: few
D gene: -
J gene: TRBJ2-1

CDR3 protein: CASSVEGFEETQYF
CDR3 DNA: TGTGCCAGCAGCGTGGAAGGGTTCGAAGAGACCCAGTACTTC
V gene: TRBV9
clone size: -
D gene: -
J gene: TRBJ2-5

CDR3 protein: CASDRDPNTGELFF
CDR3 DNA: TGCGCCAGCGACAGGGACCCCAACACCGGGGAGCTGTTTTTT
V gene: TRBV5-1
clone size: -
D gene: TRBD1
J gene: TRBJ2-2

CDR3 protein: CAISVGGGNNQPQHF
CDR3 DNA: TGTGCCATCAGTGTGGGAGGGGGAAACAATCAGCCCCAGCATTTT
V gene: TRBV10-3
clone size: -
D gene: -
J gene: TRBJ1-5

CDR3 protein: CARVTPGQGAGANVLTF
CDR3 DNA: TGTGCCAGAGTAACTCCGGGACAGGGTGCTGGGGCCAACGTCCTGACTTTC
V gene: TRBV2
clone size: few
D gene: TRBD1
J gene: TRBJ2-6

CDR3 protein: CATSRDRLGYTF
CDR3 DNA: TGTGCCACCAGCAGAGATAGGCTGGGCTACACCTTC
V gene: TRBV15
clone size: many
D gene: -
J gene: TRBJ1-2

CDR3 protein: CASGLAGTSGYNEQFF
CDR3 DNA: TGTGCTAGTGGTTTGGCCGGGACTAGCGGCTACAATGAGCAGTTCTTC
V gene: TRBV12-5
clone size: many
D gene: TRBD2
J gene: TRBJ2-1

CDR3 protein: CASSILRGGDGYTF
CDR3 DNA: TGTGCCAGTAGTATACTAAGGGGGGGTGACGGCTACACCTTC
V gene: TRBV19
clone size: many
D gene: -
J gene: TRBJ1-2

CDR3 protein: CASSLRPGGVTSGTDTQYF
CDR3 DNA: TGTGCCAGCAGCTTAAGGCCGGGGGGGGTGACTAGCGGCACAGATACGCAGTATTTT
V gene: TRBV7-3
clone size: many
D gene: TRBD2
J gene: TRBJ2-3

CDR3 protein: CASITPDSGANVLTF
CDR3 DNA: TGTGCCAGCATCACCCCCGACTCTGGGGCCAACGTCCTGACTTTC
V gene: TRBV7-8
clone size: many
D gene: -
J gene: TRBJ2-6

CDR3 protein: CASNILGKDEAFF
CDR3 DNA: TGCGCCAGCAACATACTGGGGAAGGATGAAGCTTTCTTT
V gene: TRBV5-1
clone size: many
D gene: -
J gene: TRBJ1-1

CDR3 protein: CASSQAVRDTEAFF
CDR3 DNA: TGTGCCAGCAGCCAGGCTGTTAGGGACACTGAAGCTTTCTTT
V gene: TRBV3-1
clone size: many
D gene: -
J gene: TRBJ1-1

CDR3 protein: CASSSREYEQYF
CDR3 DNA: TGTGCCAGCAGCTCGAGGGAGTACGAGCAGTACTTC
V gene: TRBV5-6
clone size: many
D gene: -
J gene: TRBJ2-7

CDR3 protein: CASGVSNQPQHF
CDR3 DNA: TGTGCCAGCGGGGTGAGCAATCAGCCCCAGCATTTT
V gene: TRBV18
clone size: -
D gene: -
J gene: TRBJ1-5

CDR3 protein: CASSGQGGDTQYF
CDR3 DNA: TGTGCCAGCAGCGGACAGGGCGGGGATACGCAGTATTTT
V gene: TRBV7-9
clone size: many
D gene: TRBD1
J gene: TRBJ2-3